This is a list of T cell receptor beta chains from one sample in a study of blood T cell repertoires in COVID-19. Generated by immunoSEQ multiplex PCR, the TCRdb table keeps only in-frame clones and is missing some. The sample holds over 150,000 clones; 87% are singletons and the top ten take 10%. The specimen sequenced was peripheral blood. These receptors all come from a woman in her 70s with COVID-19, enrolled during active disease. Both conserved end residues are part of each CDR3. Only some rows state a clone size, as once, few, many or a class for expanded clones.

V,size,J,CDR3
TRBV5-1,.,TRBJ2-5,CASSQLLETQYF
TRBV6-4,.,TRBJ1-5,CASIEFPPSGNQPQHF
TRBV15,.,TRBJ1-3,CATSRDTGGHGNTIYF
TRBV6-6,.,TRBJ1-5,CASSSQGAGQPQHF
TRBV5-4,.,TRBJ1-2,CASSWRPSGGYGYTF
TRBV4-2,.,TRBJ2-2,CASSQALLAGGANTGELFF
TRBV7-6,.,TRBJ2-2,CASSSRPGLAGGSTTGELFF
TRBV7-2,.,TRBJ2-3,CASSAQGQASTDTQYF
TRBV2,.,TRBJ2-5,CASSAGGGETQYF
TRBV28,.,TRBJ1-5,CASSYRGGGNQPQHF
TRBV5-1,.,TRBJ2-5,CASSPGTGEETQYF
TRBV2,.,TRBJ2-5,CASSEGDSAWETQYF
TRBV13,.,TRBJ2-7,CASSSNRGSYEQYF
TRBV6-5,.,TRBJ2-3,CASSPLGTVTDTQYF
TRBV2,.,TRBJ1-1,CASSEARAAPPAFF
TRBV28,few,TRBJ1-5,CASSPRGFGNQPQHF
TRBV9,.,TRBJ2-5,CASSGWPQTGRETQYF
TRBV19,.,TRBJ1-4,CASSLLGTQKMNALFF
TRBV19,once,TRBJ2-7,CASSISESRFSYEQYF
TRBV5-1,.,TRBJ2-7,CASSLAPGPYEQYF
TRBV5-4,.,TRBJ2-1,CASSFRGGEFF
TRBV11-2,once,TRBJ2-1,CASSPAGLNNEQFF
TRBV7-8,.,TRBJ2-1,CASSPGQGGYLGQFF
TRBV20-1,.,TRBJ1-1,CSASDQVEAFF
TRBV6-5,.,TRBJ1-4,CASHRGGANEKLFF
TRBV25-1,.,TRBJ2-5,CASSEYGGQGKETQYF
TRBV19,.,TRBJ1-1,CASSIDTGGGTEAFF
TRBV7-3,.,TRBJ1-1,CASSLTSVVMNTEAFF
TRBV2,few,TRBJ1-5,CASSRDRVGNQPQHF
TRBV5-1,.,TRBJ1-1,CASSLATGLLNTEAFF
TRBV11-2,once,TRBJ2-7,CASSKIQGGNEQYF
TRBV7-9,.,TRBJ2-1,CASSELAGGHNEQFF
TRBV28,once,TRBJ1-4,CASSRTGGSEKLFF
TRBV13,.,TRBJ2-5,CASSSSMFQETQYF
TRBV4-2,.,TRBJ2-1,CASSQDQGQIINEQFF
TRBV6-5,.,TRBJ2-2,CASSYSMSSAGELFF
TRBV7-8,.,TRBJ1-5,CASSLEGQYSNQPQHF
TRBV2,.,TRBJ1-2,CASNFQGYGYTF
TRBV27,.,TRBJ1-2,CASSITATGGGYTF
TRBV6-1,few,TRBJ1-5,CASSELGAGLEPQHF
TRBV5-1,.,TRBJ1-1,CASSLYRTSRTEAFF
TRBV6-5,.,TRBJ2-3,CASRGGDTQYF
TRBV4-1,once,TRBJ1-5,CASSALRGQVNQPQHF
TRBV5-1,.,TRBJ2-1,CASSLVAGALYNEQFF
TRBV6-5,few,TRBJ1-1,CASSYSMDRGNRGAFF
TRBV2,.,TRBJ2-2,CATRLGQGGTGELFF
TRBV18,.,TRBJ2-5,CASSPASLETQYF
TRBV4-1,.,TRBJ1-2,CASSHPGTDRSYGYTF
TRBV10-2,.,TRBJ1-1,CASRGPTGTEAFF
TRBV20-1,.,TRBJ1-1,CSASTGKYTEAFF
TRBV4-1,.,TRBJ2-4,CASSHPPDRGFKNIQYF
TRBV19,.,TRBJ2-7,CASSRKRDHYEQYF